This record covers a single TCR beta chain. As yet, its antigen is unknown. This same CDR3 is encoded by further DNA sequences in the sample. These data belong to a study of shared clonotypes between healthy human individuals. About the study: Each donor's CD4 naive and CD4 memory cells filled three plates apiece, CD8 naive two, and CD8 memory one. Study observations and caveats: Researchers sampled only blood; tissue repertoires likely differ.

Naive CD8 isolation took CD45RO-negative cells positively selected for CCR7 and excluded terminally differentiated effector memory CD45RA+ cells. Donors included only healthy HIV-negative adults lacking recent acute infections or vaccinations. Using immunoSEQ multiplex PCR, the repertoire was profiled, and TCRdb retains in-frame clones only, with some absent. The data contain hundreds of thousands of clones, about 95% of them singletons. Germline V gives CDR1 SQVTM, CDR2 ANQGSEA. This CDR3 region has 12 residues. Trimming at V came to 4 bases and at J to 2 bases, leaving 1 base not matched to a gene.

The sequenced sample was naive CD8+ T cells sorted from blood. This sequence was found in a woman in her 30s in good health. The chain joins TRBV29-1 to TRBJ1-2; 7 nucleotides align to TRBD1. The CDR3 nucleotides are TGCAGCGTTGTGGGACAGAACTATGGCTACACCTTC. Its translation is CSVVGQNYGYTF.